At least ten counts were recorded for the clone carrying this T cell receptor beta chain. Its target is unknown. cDNA was made from approximately 0.55 ug RNA using alpha and beta constant primers. Using multiplexing indices, alpha and beta chain libraries were generated apart by chain-specific third strand synthesis. Each cDNA molecule was barcoded, and a single primer pair amplified each chain. A 12-nucleotide barcode per molecule came from two concatenated random hexamers added pre-amplification. Each CDR3 protein gets one entry after TCRdb re-called the 5' RACE reads with MiXCR. The sample lists 18,000 or so distinct CDR3 sequences, approximately 9% occurring once. This sample stems from a study of HIV-infected patients and healthy controls. Study observations and caveats: A major limitation was that merely sixteen HIV-infected individuals were processed.

Follow-up blood was drawn about 14 weeks, roughly three months, after antiretroviral therapy began. No cell fractionation was done, so the repertoire covers all unsorted peripheral blood T cells. Germline values: CDR1 SGHRS, CDR2 YFSETQ. Between the trimmed V and J ends, which lost 4 bases and 6 bases, there was a span of 11 bases. This CDR3 contains 13 residues. The sample in question was blood, obtained during antiretroviral therapy. The V call is TRBV5-1, the J call TRBJ2-1; unclear D gene. The clonotype originates from an adult with HIV infection. As DNA, the CDR3 is TGCGCCAGCAGCCCAACTACCTTCAATGAGCAGTTCTTC. Protein: CASSPTTFNEQFF.